This TCR beta chain is from a study of preoperative IRX-2 immunotherapy in early breast cancer. Generated by immunoSEQ multiplex PCR, the TCRdb table keeps only in-frame clones and is missing some. This sample carries around 39,000 clones, approximately 95% of them seen once, and the ten largest clones take 1.6%. V lost 6 bases and J lost 0, with 12 bases in between. The CDR3 spans 15 residues. Germline-derived CDR1 and CDR2 are MNHEY and SVGAGI. The treatment here: preoperative locoregional IRX-2 cytokine immunotherapy. This phase Ib study tested locoregional IRX-2 cytokine immunotherapy given before surgery.

J is TRBJ1-3 and V is TRBV6-5, with D perhaps matching TRBD1 (5 bases). The sample consisted of tumor tissue, taken after IRX-2 immunotherapy. The source of this sequence is a human donor with breast cancer. The CDR3 coding sequence is TGTGCCAGCAGCTCCCGGGGGGACTCTGGAAACACCATATATTTT. This encodes CASSSRGDSGNTIYF.